This T cell receptor beta chain was sequenced during a study of T-cell memory formation after mild COVID-19. On the study more broadly: Clusters were largely donor specific. Overall study findings and caveats: CD4+ clones that contracted lay mainly in CM and EM; CD8+ ones lay in EMRA.

As regards this clonotype: What it binds is unknown.

Per the germline V gene, CDR1 is SGHDT and CDR2 is YYEEEE. V was clipped by 3 bases and J by 4 bases, with 19 bases between them. The CDR3 length is 16 residues. 5'RACE primed at constant segments yielded TCR alpha and TCR beta cDNA libraries bearing sample barcodes and UMIs. TCRdb re-called the 5' RACE reads with MiXCR, one entry per CDR3 protein. The table shows about 360,000 distinct CDR3 sequences, with approximately 12% occurring only once. The chain couples TRBV5-6 to TRBJ1-2; D not resolved. This clonotype originated in a man aged 18 to 35 who had mild COVID-19 (a few samples of this study predate the infection). Cell type and time point are not known. The sample was PBMCs or a T cell subset sorted from them (not recorded which). The CDR3 loop reads CASSSMTSGPVYGYTF. The DNA of the CDR3 is TGTGCCAGCAGCTCTATGACAAGCGGACCGGTCTATGGCTACACCTTC.